This TCR beta chain originates from a study of T cell changes during pregnancy in multiple sclerosis (dated by TCRdb to between 2019 and 2020). About the study as a whole: The study examined how the T cell repertoire changed over the course of pregnancy in women with multiple sclerosis.

The library was built by means of the immunoSEQ multiplex PCR assay. The immuneACCESS repertoire file appears here via TCRdb, limited to in-frame rearrangements. These files lack a portion of the clones; in checked studies, under half of the deficit traces to unresolved V genes, and the cause of the others is not known. In all, the sample holds more than 80,000 clones, and around 90% of those were seen once. The top ten hold approximately 1.6% of the sample. CDR1 and CDR2, per the germline V gene, are SGDLS and YYNGEE. The CDR3 runs 17 residues from the cysteine to the phenylalanine. Left in the record is the CDR3 DNA by itself, 51 bases read in frame from the first base. Relative to germline, V is missing 0 bases and J is missing 5 bases, with 12 bases of the junction outside any gene match. For this clone: Its antigen is not yet known. No clone much larger than this one lies a single base away; base qualities are absent.

This specimen consisted of peripheral blood, obtained after pregnancy. Recombination linked TRBV9 to TRBJ2-5, with 8 central nucleotides matching TRBD1. The clonotype originates from a female donor with multiple sclerosis, enrolled in a pregnancy study. The CDR3 reads CASSVDPGGITRETQYF. The sequence in DNA is TGTGCCAGCAGCGTAGACCCAGGGGGCATTACTCGGGAGACCCAGTACTTC.